These 23 T cell receptor beta chains were sequenced from one sample in a study of blood T cell repertoires in COVID-19. Generated by immunoSEQ multiplex PCR, the TCRdb table keeps only in-frame clones and is missing some. The sample contains about 370,000 clones, around 87% of which appear only once. The sequencing input was PBMCs or T cells enriched from blood (not recorded which). These receptors all stem from a young man who had recovered from COVID-19.

CDR3 protein: CASSALPLQYF. DNA for the CDR3: TGTGCCAGCAGTGCCCTCCCCCTACAGTACTTC. The rearrangement uses TRBV2 and TRBJ2-7; no clear D. This CDR3 has 11 residues. Germline values: CDR1 SNHLY, CDR2 FYNNEI. Trimming left V 4 bases short and J 10 bases short, with 11 bases between.

The rearrangement uses TRBV10-3 and TRBJ1-1; D is ambiguous. V gave up 8 bases and J gave up 7 bases, with 20 bases separating them. The germline CDR1 and CDR2 sequences are ENHRY and SYGVKD. The CDR3 is made up of 14 amino acids. CDR3 sequence reads: CAIRDLSEDGEAFF. Written as DNA, the CDR3 is TGTGCCATCCGGGATTTGTCGGAGGACGGTGAAGCTTTCTTT.

The chain is built from TRBV3-1 (or the pseudogene TRBV3-2) and TRBJ2-7; TRBD2 is a possible D gene (6 bases). The CDR3 contains 18 residues. Per germline, CDR1 LGHDT and CDR2 YNNKEL (reference sequence). Trimming pared 4 bases from V and 4 bases from J, leaving 26 bases between. In DNA, the CDR3 is TGTGCCAGCAGCCCCCTAAGGGGCGGGGCTAGCAGATTGTACGAGCAGTACTTC. Translated: CASSPLRGGASRLYEQYF.

V is TRBV7-9 and J is TRBJ2-6; D may be TRBD1 (5 bases). The CDR3 length is 18 residues. V was shortened by 1 base and J by 2 bases, with 15 bases between the two germline ends. Per germline, CDR1 SEHNR and CDR2 FQNEAQ (reference sequence). The CDR3 sequence is CASSLEVGLGPGANVLTF. Here the CDR3 DNA reads TGTGCCAGCAGCTTAGAAGTAGGGTTGGGGCCTGGGGCCAACGTCCTGACTTTC.

For this clone: The junction does not match germline at one end; this may be a read error. J is TRBJ2-1 and V is TRBV7-3; maybe TRBD1 (6 bases). Germline assignment: CDR1 SGHTA and CDR2 FQGTGA. The CDR3 length is 12 residues. CDR3 coding DNA: TGTGCCAGCAGCTTAATGGAACAGGGTCTGGTCTTC. It is translated as CASSLMEQGLVF.

The rearrangement uses TRBV7-9 and TRBJ1-2; 12 bases fit TRBD1. The length of the CDR3 is 16 residues. V shed 5 bases and J 5 bases; nucleotides not matched to a gene: 9. Germline CDR1 reads SEHNR; CDR2 reads FQNEAQ (reference sequence). DNA for the CDR3: TGTGCCAGCAGCCATCCCCGGGACAGGGGGCTTTATGGCTACACCTTC. Its protein is CASSHPRDRGLYGYTF.

This rearrangement joins TRBV28 to TRBJ1-4, with D hard to call. In germline, CDR1 is MDHEN, CDR2 SYDVKM. Between the trimmed V and J ends, which lost 6 bases and 5 bases, there was a span of 4 bases. The CDR3 is 11 amino acids. The CDR3 spells CASRSNEKLFF. The CDR3 nucleotides read TGTGCCAGCAGGTCAAATGAAAAACTGTTTTTT.

The chain links TRBV4-2 to TRBJ1-4, with D possibly matching TRBD1 (5 bases). The germline gives CDR1 LGHNA, CDR2 YNFKEQ. Trimming took 0 bases from V and 8 from J, leaving 19 bases between them. The CDR3 sequence is 17 residues long. CDR3 region: CASSQDIGGGTGEKLFF. The CDR3 DNA sequence: TGTGCCAGCAGCCAAGATATCGGTGGGGGGACGGGGGAAAAACTGTTTTTT.

The rearrangement links TRBV19 to TRBJ1-2; possibly TRBD1 for D (5 bases). The CDR3 loop spans 13 amino acids. CDR1 is LNHDA and CDR2 is SQIVND in the germline V gene (reference sequence). V was shortened by 4 bases and J by 4 bases, with 10 bases between the two germline ends. The CDR3 DNA sequence: TGTGCCAGTAGTAGTCGGGGGTCCTATGGCTACACCTTC. Encoded protein: CASSSRGSYGYTF.

The chain uses TRBV10-3 and TRBJ2-7; possible D gene TRBD2, 5 bases. The germline CDR1 and CDR2 sequences are ENHRY and SYGVKD. V lost 7 bases to trimming and J lost 3 bases, with 16 bases between them. The CDR3 has 14 residues. CDR3 nucleotides: TGTGCCATCAAGTCGGAGGACTCTTACTACGAGCAGTACTTC. Translating gives CAIKSEDSYYEQYF.

The chain links TRBV19 to TRBJ2-7, with D possibly TRBD2 on 6 matching bases. Germline CDR1 reads LNHDA; CDR2 reads SQIVND (reference sequence). The CDR3 spans 13 residues. The V gene lost 5 bases and the J gene lost 5 bases, with 13 bases spanning the gap. CDR3 nucleotide sequence: TGTGCCAGTAGTGGGGCGGGGAGCCACGAGCAGTACTTC. It yields the protein CASSGAGSHEQYF.

In this sample, this clone turned up once. J is TRBJ1-2 and V is TRBV5-6; tentative D call: TRBD1 (6 bases). The CDR3 is 11 amino acids. Per the germline V gene, CDR1 is SGHDT and CDR2 is YYEEEE. V gave up 3 bases and J gave up 10 bases, with 10 bases separating them. Written as DNA, the CDR3 is TGTGCCAGCAGCTCGTACAGGGACTACACCTTC. This encodes CASSSYRDYTF. Full variable domain (rest looked up from reference TRBV5-6 and TRBJ1-2): DAGVTQSPTHLIKTRGQQVTLRCSPKSGHDTVSWYQQALGQGPQFIFQYYEEEERQRGNFPDRFSGHQFPNYSSELNVNALLLGDSALYLCASSSYRDYTFGSGTRLTVV.

The chain employs TRBV12-3 or TRBV12-4 and TRBJ2-2; 7 bases match TRBD1. V gave up 5 bases and J gave up 13 bases; unmatched junction bases: 7. CDR3 size: 12 residues. The CDR3 DNA is TGTGCCAGCAGTCGACAGGGCTCGGGGCTGTTTTTT. Its translation: CASSRQGSGLFF.

The rearrangement uses TRBV18 and TRBJ2-7; 11 positions match TRBD2. V lost 0 bases and J lost 5; bases outside the gene matches: 9. In germline, CDR1 is KGHSH, CDR2 LQKENI. The CDR3 totals 17 residues. CDR3 residues: CASSPPENSGRAHEQYF. The DNA for the CDR3 is TGTGCCAGCTCACCACCGGAGAATAGCGGGAGGGCCCACGAGCAGTACTTC. Drawing the rest from reference TRBV18 and TRBJ2-7, the complete variable domain is NAGVMQNPRHLVRRRGQEARLRCSPMKGHSHVYWYRQLPEEGLKFMVYLQKENIIDESGMPKERFSAEFPKEGPSILRIQQVVRGDSAAYFCASSPPENSGRAHEQYFGPGTRLTVT.

The J gene is TRBJ2-3, the V gene TRBV11-1; D might be TRBD1 (6 bases). In germline, CDR1 is SGHAT, CDR2 FQDESV (reference sequence). CDR3 length: 13 amino acids. Trimming took 4 bases from V and 6 from J, leaving 11 bases between them. CDR3 DNA sequence: TGTGCCAGCAGCTATACAGGGCCCGATACGCAGTATTTT. This codes for CASSYTGPDTQYF.

The gene calls are TRBV10-3 and TRBJ1-1, with a possible D match to TRBD1 (6 bases). The length of the CDR3 is 16 residues. Per the germline V gene, CDR1 is ENHRY and CDR2 is SYGVKD. The ends were cut back, 7 bases at V and 1 base at J, with 19 bases in the middle. CDR3 residues: CAINQAQGPPNTEAFF. The CDR3 DNA reads as TGTGCCATCAATCAGGCACAGGGACCCCCGAACACTGAAGCTTTCTTT.

J is TRBJ2-1 and V is TRBV27, with 8 positions matching TRBD1. This CDR3 is built from 15 residues. The V gene end was trimmed by 2 bases and the J gene end by 6 bases; junction bases not matched to a gene: 6. Germline V gene sequence: CDR1 MNHEY, CDR2 SMNVEV (reference sequence). The CDR3 region has the DNA TGTGCCAGCAGTTTAAGACAGGGGAAAGGCAATGAGCAGTTCTTC. This gives the protein CASSLRQGKGNEQFF.

This chain uses TRBV7-3 with TRBJ2-1; a possible D gene is TRBD1 (5 bases). CDR3 length: 17 amino acids. The ends were cut back, 1 base at V and 2 bases at J, with 15 bases in the middle. Germline V CDR1 and CDR2: SGHTA, FQGTGA. CDR3 bases: TGTGCCAGCAGCTTAAAGGGGTCCGAAGCGACCTACAATGAGCAGTTCTTC. This translates into CASSLKGSEATYNEQFF.

This chain uses TRBV5-1 with TRBJ2-3; tentatively, D is TRBD1 (6 bases). V lost 0 bases to trimming and J lost 2 bases, with 7 bases between them. The CDR3 sequence is 14 residues long. The V gene's germline CDR1 is SGHRS and CDR2 YFSETQ. CDR3: CASSLGQDTDTQYF. In nucleotides, the CDR3 is TGCGCCAGCAGCTTGGGACAGGACACAGATACGCAGTATTTT.

The chain has TRBV6-1 and TRBJ1-1, with a weak D call TRBD1 (6 bases). CDR3 size: 15 residues. Germline V gene lookup returns CDR1 MNHNS and CDR2 SASEGT. Trimming removed 2 bases at V and 2 bases at J, with 12 bases between. In DNA, the CDR3 is TGTGCCAGCAGTGAACCGGGACAACTTAACACTGAAGCTTTCTTT. The encoded protein is CASSEPGQLNTEAFF.

V usage is TRBV27 and J usage is TRBJ1-1; D not resolved. Trimming cost V 6 bases and J 0 bases, with 17 bases left between them. Germline V gives CDR1 MNHEY, CDR2 SMNVEV (reference sequence). The CDR3 runs 16 residues. In nucleotides, the CDR3 is TGTGCCAGCAGCCCCCTTGGTCGGGTGATGAACACTGAAGCTTTCTTT. Its translation is CASSPLGRVMNTEAFF.

The chain carries TRBV18 and TRBJ2-1; TRBD2 aligns across 8 bases. CDR1 is KGHSH, CDR2 LQKENI, per germline. This CDR3 spans 15 amino acids. The trim removed 5 bases at V and 6 bases at J, leaving 9 bases unmatched. The CDR3 DNA sequence: TGTGCCAGCTCATTTGCCGGGACTAGGGGCAATGAGCAGTTCTTC. Residues: CASSFAGTRGNEQFF. Looking up the rest from reference TRBV18 and TRBJ2-1 gives the full variable domain: NAGVMQNPRHLVRRRGQEARLRCSPMKGHSHVYWYRQLPEEGLKFMVYLQKENIIDESGMPKERFSAEFPKEGPSILRIQQVVRGDSAAYFCASSFAGTRGNEQFFGPGTRLTVL.

The chain joins TRBV11-3 to TRBJ2-7, with a weak D call TRBD2 (6 bases). V lost 5 bases to trimming and J lost 4 bases, with 12 bases between them. There are 13 residues in the CDR3. The germline V gene encodes CDR1 SGHNT and CDR2 YENEEA. CDR3 sequence: CASSPPGRYEQYF. The CDR3 DNA is TGTGCCAGCAGCCCCCCCGGGAGATACGAGCAGTACTTC.